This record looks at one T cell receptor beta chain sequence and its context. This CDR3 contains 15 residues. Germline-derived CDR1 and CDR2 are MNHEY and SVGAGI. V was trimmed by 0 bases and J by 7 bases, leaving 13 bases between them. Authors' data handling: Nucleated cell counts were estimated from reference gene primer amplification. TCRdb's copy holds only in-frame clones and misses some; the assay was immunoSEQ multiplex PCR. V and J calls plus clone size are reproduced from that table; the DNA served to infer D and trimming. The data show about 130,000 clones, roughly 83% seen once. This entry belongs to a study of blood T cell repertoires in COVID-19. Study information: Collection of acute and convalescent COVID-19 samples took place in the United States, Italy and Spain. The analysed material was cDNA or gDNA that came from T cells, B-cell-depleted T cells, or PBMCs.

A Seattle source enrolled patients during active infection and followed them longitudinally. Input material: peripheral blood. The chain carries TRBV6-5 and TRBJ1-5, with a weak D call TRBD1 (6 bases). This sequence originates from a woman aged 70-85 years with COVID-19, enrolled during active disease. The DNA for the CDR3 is TGTGCCAGCAGTTACTCAGGCAGGGGCGAACAGCCCCAGCATTTT. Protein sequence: CASSYSGRGEQPQHF.